This T cell receptor (beta chain) derives from a study of blood T cell repertoires in COVID-19. Study-level background: Samples representing acute and convalescent COVID-19 were sourced from the United States, Italy and Spain. In each case, the material was cDNA or gDNA derived from T cells, B-cell-depleted T cells, or PBMCs.

Germline lookup yields CDR1 SGHAT and CDR2 FQDESV (reference sequence). The CDR3 length is 14 residues. Losses at the gene ends were 4 bases for V and 7 bases for J; bases not matched to a gene: 6. Per the original methods: Nucleated cell counts were estimated from reference gene primer amplification. TCRdb keeps only in-frame clones here, not all; method: immunoSEQ multiplex PCR. Clonal size and the V and J genes are those of that table, whereas D and trimming came from the DNA. The table includes 130,000 or so clones, approximately 86% detected once. V is TRBV11-1 and J is TRBJ2-7, with TRBD1 matching over 11 bases. The specimen sequenced was peripheral blood. This sequence originates from a woman in her forties or fifties who had recovered from COVID-19. CDR3 nucleotide sequence: TGTGCCAGCAGCTCCGGGACAGGGGGTTGGGAGCAGTACTTC. As protein: CASSSGTGGWEQYF.